This T cell receptor (beta chain) is drawn from a study of T cell responses to AZD1222 COVID-19 vaccine. Data came from immunoSEQ multiplex PCR; TCRdb stores just in-frame clones and leaves some out. The sample has about 200,000 clones, around nine tenths seen once. The CDR3 runs 13 residues. Germline CDR1 MNHEY, CDR2 SMNVEV (reference sequence). Germline trimming cut 3 bases from V and 14 bases from J; bases unmatched to any gene: 11. The sequence was obtained from an adult who received the MenACWY meningococcal vaccine as a control. The material was peripheral blood, obtained 28 days after the second dose of the MenACWY control vaccine. The rearrangement uses TRBV27 and TRBJ1-1; 8 nucleotides agree with TRBD1. The chain's CDR3 is CASSLVGGTGRFF. CDR3 DNA: TGTGCCAGCAGTTTGGTCGGTGGGACAGGACGGTTCTTT.